A selection of T cell receptor beta chains follows, all from one sample in a study of blood T cell repertoires in COVID-19. Assay used: immunoSEQ multiplex PCR; TCRdb lists only in-frame clones, some missing. Of 150,000 or so clones listed, approximately 83% are singletons. Sequencing input: peripheral blood. Every receptor here comes from a man between 65 and 85 years old who had recovered from COVID-19. The CDR3 runs from the conserved cysteine through the conserved F or W. The order of the fields is J gene, D gene, V gene, clone size, CDR3 DNA, CDR3 protein. A D gene is named only where the DNA matches it firmly. Clone sizes are given selectively: once, few, many, or a class where the clone is expanded.

J gene: TRBJ2-3
D gene: TRBD1
V gene: TRBV19
clone size: .
CDR3 DNA: TGTGCCAGCCAACGTCGCCGGGACAGGGATACAGATACGCAGTATTTT
CDR3 protein: CASQRRRDRDTDTQYF

J gene: TRBJ1-5
D gene: TRBD1
V gene: TRBV5-1
clone size: .
CDR3 DNA: TGCGCCAGCAGCTTGAATGGACAGGGTAATCAGCCCCAGCATTTT
CDR3 protein: CASSLNGQGNQPQHF

J gene: TRBJ2-2
D gene: TRBD2
V gene: TRBV4-3
clone size: .
CDR3 DNA: TGCGCCAGCAGCCAAGGACTAGCGGGAGGATCGACCGGGGAGCTGTTTTTT
CDR3 protein: CASSQGLAGGSTGELFF

J gene: TRBJ1-2
D gene: .
V gene: TRBV6-6
clone size: few
CDR3 DNA: TGTGCCAGCAGTTATGAGGCAGGGTTGTATGGCTACACCTTC
CDR3 protein: CASSYEAGLYGYTF

J gene: TRBJ2-2
D gene: .
V gene: TRBV6-5
clone size: .
CDR3 DNA: TGTGCCAGCAGTTCAAACACCGGGGAGCTGTTTTTT
CDR3 protein: CASSSNTGELFF

J gene: TRBJ1-5
D gene: TRBD1
V gene: TRBV19
clone size: .
CDR3 DNA: TGTGCCAGTAGTATAAGGTTCAGGGGGCCGGCAGGCCAGCCCCAGCATTTT
CDR3 protein: CASSIRFRGPAGQPQHF

J gene: TRBJ1-2
D gene: TRBD1
V gene: TRBV28
clone size: .
CDR3 DNA: TGTGCCAGCAGCCAAGGACAGGGGGGCTATGGCTACACCTTC
CDR3 protein: CASSQGQGGYGYTF

J gene: TRBJ2-3
D gene: .
V gene: TRBV11-2
clone size: .
CDR3 DNA: TGTGCCAGCAGCTTACAACAGGGCAAGGATACGCAGTATTTT
CDR3 protein: CASSLQQGKDTQYF

J gene: TRBJ2-2
D gene: .
V gene: TRBV10-1
clone size: many
CDR3 DNA: TGCGCCAGCAGTTCTCACCTGACTGTGGATAGGGGGGAGCTGTTTTTT
CDR3 protein: CASSSHLTVDRGELFF

J gene: TRBJ2-6
D gene: .
V gene: TRBV9
clone size: .
CDR3 DNA: TGTGCCAGCAGCGTTCTTAGCATCAATTCTGGGGCCAACGTCCTGACTTTC
CDR3 protein: CASSVLSINSGANVLTF

J gene: TRBJ2-7
D gene: .
V gene: TRBV3-1/TRBV3-2
clone size: .
CDR3 DNA: TGTGCCAGCAGCCAGATAGGGGGCTACGAGCAGTACTTC
CDR3 protein: CASSQIGGYEQYF

J gene: TRBJ2-2
D gene: .
V gene: TRBV3-1/TRBV3-2
clone size: .
CDR3 DNA: TGTGCCAGCAGCCAAGTGACTTCGCGGGGCACCGGGGAGCTGTTTTTT
CDR3 protein: CASSQVTSRGTGELFF

J gene: TRBJ2-1
D gene: .
V gene: TRBV18
clone size: .
CDR3 DNA: TGTGCCAGCTCACCACGATCGGGAAACAATGAGCAGTTCTTC
CDR3 protein: CASSPRSGNNEQFF

J gene: TRBJ2-7
D gene: TRBD2
V gene: TRBV3-1/TRBV3-2
clone size: .
CDR3 DNA: TGTGCCAGCAGCCAAGATCTAAGAAAGCGGGAGGAGCAGTACTTC
CDR3 protein: CASSQDLRKREEQYF

J gene: TRBJ2-2
D gene: .
V gene: TRBV15
clone size: .
CDR3 DNA: TGTGCCACCAGCAGAGCAGGGTCCACCGGGGAGCTGTTTTTT
CDR3 protein: CATSRAGSTGELFF

J gene: TRBJ1-3
D gene: .
V gene: TRBV7-2
clone size: .
CDR3 DNA: TGTGCCAGCAGCTTATCAATTTCGGGGGGCTCTGGAAACACCATATATTTT
CDR3 protein: CASSLSISGGSGNTIYF

J gene: TRBJ2-1
D gene: .
V gene: TRBV7-9
clone size: .
CDR3 DNA: TGTGCCAGCAGCCCACTAGGAAGCTCCTACAATGAGCAGTTCTTC
CDR3 protein: CASSPLGSSYNEQFF

J gene: TRBJ1-6
D gene: .
V gene: TRBV7-9
clone size: .
CDR3 DNA: TGTGCCAGCAGCTTACTCAACCCCACAGCCTCACCCCTCCACTTT
CDR3 protein: CASSLLNPTASPLHF

J gene: TRBJ2-1
D gene: TRBD2
V gene: TRBV30
clone size: .
CDR3 DNA: TGTGCCTGGGATGCGGGAGTGGGTGAGCAGTTCTTC
CDR3 protein: CAWDAGVGEQFF

J gene: TRBJ1-1
D gene: TRBD1
V gene: TRBV7-9
clone size: .
CDR3 DNA: TGTGCCAGCAGCCGAGTCCCACAGGGGGTGGATAGCACTGAAGCTTTCTTT
CDR3 protein: CASSRVPQGVDSTEAFF

J gene: TRBJ2-1
D gene: TRBD2
V gene: TRBV20-1
clone size: .
CDR3 DNA: TGCAGTGCTAGTGTACGCCCGGGACTAGCGGGAGCTTACAATGAGCAGTTCTTC
CDR3 protein: CSASVRPGLAGAYNEQFF

J gene: TRBJ2-3
D gene: TRBD2
V gene: TRBV10-3
clone size: .
CDR3 DNA: TGTGCCATCACCTTGGGAGGGCCCGCAGATACGCAGTATTTT
CDR3 protein: CAITLGGPADTQYF

J gene: TRBJ2-7
D gene: TRBD1
V gene: TRBV3-1/TRBV3-2
clone size: .
CDR3 DNA: TGTGCCAGCAGCCGCACTACAGGGGTCTACGAGCAGTACTTC
CDR3 protein: CASSRTTGVYEQYF

J gene: TRBJ2-1
D gene: .
V gene: TRBV7-8
clone size: .
CDR3 DNA: TGTGCCAGCAGCTTAGGGGCCAGGGTCAATGGTGAGCAGTTCTTC
CDR3 protein: CASSLGARVNGEQFF

J gene: TRBJ2-2
D gene: TRBD2
V gene: TRBV7-2
clone size: once
CDR3 DNA: TGTGCCAGCAGCTTAGCGGCGGGAGGGCTGTTACCCGGGGAGCTGTTTTTT
CDR3 protein: CASSLAAGGLLPGELFF

J gene: TRBJ2-3
D gene: .
V gene: TRBV7-9
clone size: .
CDR3 DNA: TGTGCCAGCAGCCTACAGGGTGGAGATACGCAGTATTTT
CDR3 protein: CASSLQGGDTQYF

J gene: TRBJ2-1
D gene: TRBD1
V gene: TRBV4-1
clone size: .
CDR3 DNA: TGCGCCAGCAGCCAAGATCCCGGACAGGGAAACAATGAGCAGTTCTTC
CDR3 protein: CASSQDPGQGNNEQFF

J gene: TRBJ2-1
D gene: TRBD2
V gene: TRBV7-8
clone size: .
CDR3 DNA: TGTGCCAGCAGCTTAGCTCTAGCGGGAGTCGATGAGCAGTTCTTC
CDR3 protein: CASSLALAGVDEQFF

J gene: TRBJ1-1
D gene: .
V gene: TRBV19
clone size: .
CDR3 DNA: TGTGCCAGTAGTATCTCAGTCAACACTGAAGCTTTCTTT
CDR3 protein: CASSISVNTEAFF

J gene: TRBJ2-1
D gene: TRBD2
V gene: TRBV3-1/TRBV3-2
clone size: .
CDR3 DNA: TGTGCCAGCAGCCAAGTAAGACTAGCGGGAGTCTCTGAGCAGTTCTTC
CDR3 protein: CASSQVRLAGVSEQFF

J gene: TRBJ1-5
D gene: TRBD1
V gene: TRBV14
clone size: .
CDR3 DNA: TGTGCCAGCAGCCAAGTGGGTCCGGACAGGGGCCAGCCAAATCAAAATCAGCCCCAGCATTTT
CDR3 protein: CASSQVGPDRGQPNQNQPQHF

J gene: TRBJ2-7
D gene: .
V gene: TRBV5-8
clone size: once
CDR3 DNA: TGTGCCAGCAGCCCTGGACAGAGGCTAACCGTCTACGAGCAGTACTTC
CDR3 protein: CASSPGQRLTVYEQYF

J gene: TRBJ2-5
D gene: .
V gene: TRBV6-5
clone size: .
CDR3 DNA: TGTGCCAGCAGTACCACAGGGTTAGGGGAGACCCAGTACTTC
CDR3 protein: CASSTTGLGETQYF

J gene: TRBJ1-1
D gene: .
V gene: TRBV12-3/TRBV12-4
clone size: .
CDR3 DNA: TGTGCCAGCAGGGAGGGTTGGACTGAAGCTTTCTTT
CDR3 protein: CASREGWTEAFF

J gene: TRBJ2-4
D gene: TRBD1
V gene: TRBV5-5
clone size: .
CDR3 DNA: TGTGCCAGCACCCCCCCCGGGACAGGGAAAAACATTCAGTACTTC
CDR3 protein: CASTPPGTGKNIQYF

J gene: TRBJ1-1
D gene: TRBD1
V gene: TRBV2
clone size: .
CDR3 DNA: TGTGCCAGCAGGGAGGGACAGGCTGAAGCTTTCTTT
CDR3 protein: CASREGQAEAFF

J gene: TRBJ2-7
D gene: TRBD1
V gene: TRBV27
clone size: .
CDR3 DNA: TGTGCCAGCAGTTTAGACAGGGCGGGCGAGCAGTACTTC
CDR3 protein: CASSLDRAGEQYF

J gene: TRBJ1-5
D gene: .
V gene: TRBV18
clone size: few
CDR3 DNA: TGTGCCAGCTCAAACGGGGAAAATCAGCCCCAGCATTTT
CDR3 protein: CASSNGENQPQHF

J gene: TRBJ1-6
D gene: .
V gene: TRBV27
clone size: .
CDR3 DNA: TGTGCCAGCAGTCCTCGCTTCTCGGATAATTCACCCCTCCACTTT
CDR3 protein: CASSPRFSDNSPLHF

J gene: TRBJ1-5
D gene: .
V gene: TRBV7-8
clone size: .
CDR3 DNA: TGTGCCAGCAGCTTAGTCGGGGGGAAGAGCAATCAGCCCCAGCATTTT
CDR3 protein: CASSLVGGKSNQPQHF

J gene: TRBJ2-5
D gene: .
V gene: TRBV6-5
clone size: .
CDR3 DNA: TGTGCCAGCAGTTCCTTCGCGAGGGAGACCCAGTACTTC
CDR3 protein: CASSSFARETQYF

J gene: TRBJ2-6
D gene: .
V gene: TRBV6-1
clone size: once
CDR3 DNA: TGTGCCAGCAGTGAATGGAGGGGTGGTGGGGCCAACGTCCTGACTTTC
CDR3 protein: CASSEWRGGGANVLTF

J gene: TRBJ2-7
D gene: TRBD2
V gene: TRBV5-6
clone size: .
CDR3 DNA: TGTGCCAGCAGCCTGACTAGCGTCGGTGGCGAGCAGTACTTC
CDR3 protein: CASSLTSVGGEQYF

J gene: TRBJ2-6
D gene: .
V gene: TRBV3-1/TRBV3-2
clone size: .
CDR3 DNA: TGTGCCAGCAGACCCTTCCTTGGGGACACTGGGGCCAACGTCCTGACTTTC
CDR3 protein: CASRPFLGDTGANVLTF

J gene: TRBJ2-7
D gene: .
V gene: TRBV28
clone size: .
CDR3 DNA: TGTGCCAGCAGCCGATCTACCCCCTACGAGCAGTACTTC
CDR3 protein: CASSRSTPYEQYF

J gene: TRBJ2-1
D gene: TRBD2
V gene: TRBV19
clone size: .
CDR3 DNA: TGTGCGGCTAGCGGGAGTAACAACAATGAGCAGTTCTTC
CDR3 protein: CAASGSNNNEQFF

J gene: TRBJ2-1
D gene: .
V gene: TRBV9
clone size: .
CDR3 DNA: TGTGCCAGCAGCGCCAAAAGAGGGCGTTCCCCTTCCTACAATGAGCAGTTCTTC
CDR3 protein: CASSAKRGRSPSYNEQFF

J gene: TRBJ2-7
D gene: .
V gene: TRBV5-1
clone size: once
CDR3 DNA: TGCGCCAGCAGCGCTACAGGGACCTACGAGCAGTACTTC
CDR3 protein: CASSATGTYEQYF

J gene: TRBJ1-5
D gene: TRBD1
V gene: TRBV2
clone size: .
CDR3 DNA: TGTGCCAGCGGGACAGGGGAAGGGAGCAATCAGCCCCAGCATTTT
CDR3 protein: CASGTGEGSNQPQHF

J gene: TRBJ2-1
D gene: .
V gene: TRBV6-5
clone size: .
CDR3 DNA: TGTGCCAGCAGTTACTCGAGGGTAGCGGAGTTCAATGAGCAGTTCTTC
CDR3 protein: CASSYSRVAEFNEQFF

J gene: TRBJ2-6
D gene: .
V gene: TRBV5-1
clone size: .
CDR3 DNA: TGCGCCAGCAACAGAAACTCTGGGGCCAACGTCCTGACTTTC
CDR3 protein: CASNRNSGANVLTF

J gene: TRBJ2-4
D gene: TRBD2
V gene: TRBV19
clone size: .
CDR3 DNA: TGTGCCAGTAGGGGGACTAGCGAACTAGCCAAAAACATTCAGTACTTC
CDR3 protein: CASRGTSELAKNIQYF

J gene: TRBJ1-2
D gene: .
V gene: TRBV30
clone size: .
CDR3 DNA: TGTGCCTGGAGTCCCCGGGAGGGGGTTGGCTACACCTTC
CDR3 protein: CAWSPREGVGYTF

J gene: TRBJ1-5
D gene: .
V gene: TRBV18
clone size: .
CDR3 DNA: TGTGCCAGCTCACCACAAGCACAGGACAATCAGCCCCAGCATTTT
CDR3 protein: CASSPQAQDNQPQHF

J gene: TRBJ1-4
D gene: .
V gene: TRBV5-1
clone size: .
CDR3 DNA: TGCGCCAGCAGCATCGTGGGAGGGTCCAATGAAAAACTGTTTTTT
CDR3 protein: CASSIVGGSNEKLFF

J gene: TRBJ2-1
D gene: TRBD2
V gene: TRBV3-1/TRBV3-2
clone size: few
CDR3 DNA: TGTGCCAGCAGCCCCCGAGCGGGAGGGTGGAATGAGCAGTTCTTC
CDR3 protein: CASSPRAGGWNEQFF

J gene: TRBJ2-6
D gene: .
V gene: TRBV5-1
clone size: .
CDR3 DNA: TGCGCCAGCAGCTTGGCCTCGTTACTCGGCTCTGGGGCCAACGTCCTGACTTTC
CDR3 protein: CASSLASLLGSGANVLTF

J gene: TRBJ2-1
D gene: .
V gene: TRBV5-8
clone size: .
CDR3 DNA: TGTGCCAGCAACCCAACAGGGAGCTCCTACAATGAGCAGTTCTTC
CDR3 protein: CASNPTGSSYNEQFF